Presented here are 15 T cell receptor beta chains from one specimen sequenced in a study of T-cell reconstitution after alpha-beta-depleted transplantation in children. Unique molecular identifiers were incorporated during preparation of the TCRbeta library. TCRdb reprocessed the PCR reads via MiXCR and lists one record per CDR3 protein. Found here are 780,000 or so distinct CDR3 sequences, less than 20% of them singletons; the top ten hold roughly 5%. The sequencing used PBMCs, mostly from graft donor cells, collected 360 days after TCRalphabeta/CD19-depleted stem cell transplant. The receptor source for this set is a male patient aged 5 to 17 who had a stem cell transplant for acute lymphoblastic leukemia, so the T cells may come from the graft donor.

This sequence joins TRBV29-1 and TRBJ1-2; maybe TRBD1 (6 bases). The CDR3 has 12 amino acids. Germline-derived CDR1 and CDR2 are SQVTM and ANQGSEA. Trimming removed 6 bases at V and 1 base at J, with 9 bases between. This chain's CDR3 is CSVQGINYGYTF. The CDR3 DNA follows: TGCAGCGTGCAGGGGATTAACTATGGCTACACCTTC. Full variable domain (remainder filled in from reference TRBV29-1 and TRBJ1-2): SAVISQKPSRDICQRGTSLTIQCQVDSQVTMMFWYRQQPGQSLTLIATANQGSEATYESGFVIDKFPISRPNLTFSTLTVSNMSPEDSSIYLCSVQGINYGYTFGSGTRLTVV.

This clonotype occurred a few times. This chain joins TRBV7-3 and TRBJ2-1, with a tentative D call TRBD1 (6 bases). Trimming shortened V by 2 bases and J by 1 base, and 15 bases separated the two germline ends. The CDR3 length is 17 residues. Looked up from germline, CDR1 is SGHTA and CDR2 is FQGTGA. The CDR3 protein is CASSLGRQGGSYNEQFF. CDR3 DNA: TGTGCCAGCAGCTTAGGGAGACAAGGGGGATCCTACAATGAGCAGTTCTTC.

The chain recombines TRBV29-1 with TRBJ2-5; D unclear. Trimming cost V 7 bases and J 3 bases, with 12 bases left between them. The germline gives CDR1 SQVTM, CDR2 ANQGSEA. The CDR3 has 12 residues. The CDR3: CSDNFWEETQYF. In DNA form, the CDR3 reads TGCAGCGATAATTTCTGGGAAGAGACCCAGTACTTC.

This clonotype was observed a handful of times. The J gene is TRBJ2-2, the V gene TRBV9; no definite D call. CDR1 SGDLS and CDR2 YYNGEE come from the germline V gene. Trimming stripped 0 bases from V and 1 base from J, with 13 bases between. The CDR3 spans 17 residues. The CDR3 DNA follows: TGTGCCAGCAGCGTAGCGGTCCGCGAGCGGAACACCGGGGAGCTGTTTTTT. Amino acid sequence: CASSVAVRERNTGELFF.

This rearrangement joins TRBV11-2 to TRBJ2-1; no reliable D call. The CDR3 sequence is 14 residues long. Deletions cut 3 bases from V and 6 bases from J, with 12 bases between. Germline loops: CDR1 SGHAT, CDR2 FQNNGV. CDR3 DNA sequence: TGTGCCAGCAGCTTTCTTCAGACTGGCAATGAGCAGTTCTTC. The encoded protein is CASSFLQTGNEQFF.

The chain couples TRBV4-2 to TRBJ2-1; 12 nucleotides agree with TRBD2. The V gene end was trimmed by 4 bases and the J gene end by 4 bases; junction bases not matched to a gene: 8. In germline, CDR1 is LGHNA, CDR2 YNFKEQ. The CDR3 runs 17 residues. The CDR3 here is CASSLGGLAGGYNEQFF. CDR3 nucleotides: TGTGCCAGCAGCCTCGGTGGGCTAGCGGGAGGGTACAATGAGCAGTTCTTC.

This clonotype occurred a few times. The V and J genes are TRBV7-6 and TRBJ2-7; 7 bases match TRBD2. There are 17 residues in the CDR3. The V gene's germline CDR1 is SGHVS and CDR2 FNYEAQ. V was pared by 1 base and J by 3 bases, with 12 bases of the junction left unmatched. For the CDR3, the DNA is TGTGCCAGCAGCTTAGGCTTAGGGGCTAGCGGAGGCTACGAGCAGTACTTC. Translation: CASSLGLGASGGYEQYF.

This clonotype was seen a handful of times. The chain uses TRBV9 and TRBJ1-1; the D gene is possibly TRBD1 (5 bases). V gave up 0 bases and J gave up 1 base, with 13 bases separating them. Germline V gene sequence: CDR1 SGDLS, CDR2 YYNGEE. This CDR3 has 16 residues. The CDR3 DNA reads TGTGCCAGCAGCGTAGCCGTGACAGAGGAGAACACTGAAGCTTTCTTT. Translating it yields CASSVAVTEENTEAFF.

This clonotype has more than one count but fewer than ten. The chain uses TRBV30 and TRBJ2-1; no firm D call. CDR1 is GTSNPN and CDR2 is SVGIG in the germline V gene (reference sequence). There are 16 residues in the CDR3. Trimming stripped 0 bases from V and 3 bases from J, with 15 bases between. CDR3 bases: TGTGCCTGGAGTGTACCGACCGACCCCCTCTACAATGAGCAGTTCTTC. Its protein product is CAWSVPTDPLYNEQFF.

This clonotype is a singleton in its sample. This chain uses TRBV4-2 with TRBJ2-1, with 14 bases that match TRBD2. V dropped 8 bases and J dropped 2; count of bases not matched to a gene: 14. From germline, CDR1 is LGHNA and CDR2 YNFKEQ. The CDR3 has 19 amino acids. In DNA, the CDR3 is TGTGCCAGCCAGTCATTCGGACTAGCGGGAGGATCCCCCTACAATGAGCAGTTCTTC. It encodes CASQSFGLAGGSPYNEQFF.

The rearrangement joins TRBV29-1 to TRBJ1-1; maybe TRBD1 (5 bases). This CDR3 region has 13 residues. The germline CDR1 and CDR2 sequences are SQVTM and ANQGSEA. V dropped 4 bases and J dropped 4 bases, with 13 bases sitting between them. The CDR3 protein is CSVGKGQGTEAFF. The CDR3 DNA follows: TGCAGCGTTGGTAAGGGGCAGGGCACTGAAGCTTTCTTT. Full variable domain (remainder filled in from reference TRBV29-1 and TRBJ1-1): SAVISQKPSRDICQRGTSLTIQCQVDSQVTMMFWYRQQPGQSLTLIATANQGSEATYESGFVIDKFPISRPNLTFSTLTVSNMSPEDSSIYLCSVGKGQGTEAFFGQGTRLTVV.

This clonotype was observed a handful of times. The chain links TRBV7-2 to TRBJ2-5; 7 positions agree with TRBD2. Germline CDR1 is SGHTA and CDR2 is FQGNSA. This CDR3 has 15 residues. V lost 2 bases to trimming and J lost 12 bases; unmatched junction nucleotides: 15. The CDR3 loop is CASSLRGRGSSEEYF. The CDR3 bases are TGTGCCAGCAGCTTAAGAGGGAGGGGCTCTAGCGAAGAGTACTTC.

This clonotype was observed a handful of times. The gene calls are TRBV4-2 and TRBJ2-1; either TRBD1 or TRBD2 may supply D (5 bases each). CDR3 length equals 15 residues. CDR1 LGHNA and CDR2 YNFKEQ come from the germline V gene. The ends were cut back, 0 bases at V and 12 bases at J, with 18 bases in the middle. The CDR3 sequence is CASSQEHGYRTGQFF. CDR3 DNA: TGTGCCAGCAGCCAAGAACATGGCTACAGGACTGGGCAGTTCTTC.

This clonotype occurred a few times. The chain uses TRBV12-3 or TRBV12-4 and TRBJ2-5, with D possibly being TRBD1 (6 bases). Trimming cost V 2 bases and J 12 bases, with 7 bases left between them. The length of the CDR3 is 10 residues. The CDR3 region has the DNA TGTGCCAGCAGTTTAAAGGGGGAGTACTTC. Its protein product is CASSLKGEYF.

The sample holds a few counts of this clonotype. The CDR3 DNA reads as TGCGCCAGCAGCCCTATCGGGCAGGGGGCGGCCGGGGAGCTGTTTTTT. It codes for CASSPIGQGAAGELFF. V is TRBV4-1 and J is TRBJ2-2; 8 bases map to TRBD1. CDR1 and CDR2 (germline): MGHRA, YSYEKL. CDR3 length: 16 residues. Trimming removed 4 bases from V and 6 bases from J; junction bases left unmatched: 10.